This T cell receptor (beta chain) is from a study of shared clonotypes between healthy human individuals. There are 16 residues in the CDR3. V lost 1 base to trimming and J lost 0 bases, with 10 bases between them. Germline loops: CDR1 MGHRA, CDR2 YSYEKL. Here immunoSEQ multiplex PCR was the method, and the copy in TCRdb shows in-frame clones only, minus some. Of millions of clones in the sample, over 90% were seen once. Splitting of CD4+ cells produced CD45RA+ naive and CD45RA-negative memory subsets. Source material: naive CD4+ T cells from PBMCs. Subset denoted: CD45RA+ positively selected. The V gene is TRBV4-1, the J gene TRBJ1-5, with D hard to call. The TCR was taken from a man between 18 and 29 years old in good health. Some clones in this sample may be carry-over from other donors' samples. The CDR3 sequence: CASSQGNPNSNQPQHF. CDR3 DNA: TGCGCCAGCAGCCAAGGAAATCCGAATAGCAATCAGCCCCAGCATTTT.